The entry that follows covers one TCR beta chain sequence. What it recognizes is unknown. Sequencing was performed with immunoSEQ multiplex PCR; in TCRdb, only in-frame clones are kept and a portion is missing. The sample lists 110,000 to 150,000 clones, over 80% occurring once. The data stem from a study of T cell responses to AZD1222 COVID-19 vaccine. Study observations and caveats: Clonal diversity was possibly underestimated, and the donors were mostly white British, with more females. Without day 14 samples, only post-peak T cell repertoires were studied. Seropositive AZD1222 recipients at baseline numbered only five or six.

There are 16 residues in the CDR3. Germline lookup yields CDR1 MNHEY and CDR2 SMNVEV (reference sequence). With 8 bases clipped from V and 6 bases from J, the junction kept 9 bases outside the gene matches. This sequence originates from an adult who received the AZD1222 COVID-19 vaccine. The rearrangement links TRBV27 to TRBJ2-3, with 15 bases identical to TRBD2. The starting material was peripheral blood, obtained 28 days after the second AZD1222 dose. CDR3 sequence (DNA): TGTGCCAGCCGGGGACTAGCGGGAGGTCCCGGGGATACGCAGTATTTT. Protein: CASRGLAGGPGDTQYF.